Listed here are 32 T cell receptor beta chains from one sample, sequenced in a study of OX40 agonist ivuxolimab in advanced cancers. The protocol was immunoSEQ multiplex PCR, while the TCRdb copy is restricted to in-frame clones and leaves out a portion. The table has 40,000 to 50,000 clones, more than 80% seen once; the top ten hold 15%. The source material was CD4+ or CD8+ T cells sorted from blood, sampled in a trial of the OX40 agonist ivuxolimab. Source of these receptors: an adult with an advanced solid tumor such as melanoma, head and neck, liver or kidney cancer.

This clone was seen a single time. J is TRBJ2-7 and V is TRBV11-3; a weak D match, TRBD1 (5 bases). Trimming removed 3 bases at V and 4 bases at J, with 13 bases between. CDR3 length: 14 residues. The germline gives CDR1 SGHNT, CDR2 YENEEA. This chain's CDR3 is CASSFGPGIYEQYF. The CDR3 bases are TGTGCCAGCAGCTTTGGCCCAGGGATTTACGAGCAGTACTTC.

CDR3 DNA sequence: TGCGCCAGCAGCTTCGACAGGGGCCCAAAGAGAGAGACCCAGTACTTC. Its translation: CASSFDRGPKRETQYF. This chain joins TRBV5-1 and TRBJ2-5, with 8 bases lining up with TRBD1. With V trimmed by 2 bases and J by 4 bases, 10 bases remained unmatched. Germline V gene lookup returns CDR1 SGHRS and CDR2 YFSETQ. The CDR3 sequence is 16 residues long.

This clone was seen more than once but under ten times. The V call is TRBV7-9, the J call TRBJ1-1; D is undetermined. The CDR3 runs to 13 residues. V was clipped by 1 base and J by 5 bases, with 8 bases between them. Germline V lookup: CDR1 SEHNR, CDR2 FQNEAQ (reference sequence). CDR3 nucleotide sequence: TGTGCCAGCAGCTTAGGAGCTGGGACTGAAGCTTTCTTT. It specifies CASSLGAGTEAFF.

The chain has TRBV5-1 and TRBJ1-1; 7 bases align to TRBD1. Germline V gene data show CDR1 as SGHRS and CDR2 as YFSETQ. CDR3 length: 15 residues. V dropped 3 bases and J dropped 1; count of bases not matched to a gene: 6. CDR3 nucleotide sequence: TGCGCCAGCAGCTGGGGCGGACAGGCGAACACTGAAGCTTTCTTT. Residues: CASSWGGQANTEAFF. The entire variable domain, with the rest obtained from reference TRBV5-1 and TRBJ1-1, is as follows: KAGVTQTPRYLIKTRGQQVTLSCSPISGHRSVSWYQQTPGQGLQFLFEYFSETQRNKGNFPGRFSGRQFSNSRSEMNVSTLELGDSALYLCASSWGGQANTEAFFGQGTRLTVV.

V and J are TRBV11-2 and TRBJ2-5; D remains ambiguous. Germline V gene sequence: CDR1 SGHAT, CDR2 FQNNGV. The V gene lost 4 bases and the J gene lost 2 bases, with 5 bases spanning the gap. The CDR3 has 12 residues. This CDR3 is CASSSLQETQYF. In DNA, the CDR3 is TGTGCCAGCAGCTCACTGCAAGAGACCCAGTACTTC.

This chain links TRBV4-1 with TRBJ1-1; possible D gene TRBD1, 5 bases. The CDR3 consists of 13 residues. The germline gives CDR1 MGHRA, CDR2 YSYEKL. V shed 0 bases and J shed 6 bases, with 8 bases lying between them. DNA for the CDR3: TGCGCCAGCAGCCAAGATGGGGGGGCTGAAGCTTTCTTT. Encoded protein: CASSQDGGAEAFF.

The chain joins TRBV28 to TRBJ2-5; no firm D call. CDR3 size: 13 residues. Looked up from germline, CDR1 is MDHEN and CDR2 is SYDVKM. Deletions cut 5 bases from V and 3 bases from J, with 10 bases between. DNA of the CDR3: TGTGCCAGCAGTCTTCCACTCGAAGAGACCCAGTACTTC. Amino acid sequence: CASSLPLEETQYF.

The J gene is TRBJ2-7, the V gene TRBV27; TRBD2 agrees at 8 bases. Looked up from germline, CDR1 is MNHEY and CDR2 is SMNVEV (reference sequence). V gave up 3 bases and J gave up 6 bases; unmatched junction bases: 7. This CDR3 contains 14 residues. CDR3 coding DNA: TGTGCCAGCAGTTTGGGCGGGGGGCTTGGCGAGCAGTACTTC. It codes for CASSLGGGLGEQYF.

This clone was observed a few times. V usage is TRBV9 and J usage is TRBJ2-2; the D call may be TRBD1 or TRBD2 (5 bases each). The germline V gene encodes CDR1 SGDLS and CDR2 YYNGEE. Trimming removed 4 bases from V and 0 bases from J, with 16 bases in between. The CDR3 contains 17 residues. The CDR3 DNA sequence: TGTGCCAGCAGCTCTCCGATTGGGGGTTCGAACACCGGGGAGCTGTTTTTT. Amino acid sequence: CASSSPIGGSNTGELFF.

In DNA form, the CDR3 reads TGTGCAAGTCGCTCCCGGACGGGGCCCCTAGCCAAAAACATTCAGTACTTC. Residues: CASRSRTGPLAKNIQYF. This sequence joins TRBV12-2 and TRBJ2-4. TRBV12-2 is noted as a pseudogene. The CDR3 totals 17 residues.

V is TRBV27 and J is TRBJ2-3, with D unresolved. V lost 8 bases and J lost 3, with 21 bases in between. The CDR3 is 16 residues long. Germline V CDR1 and CDR2: MNHEY, SMNVEV (reference sequence). The CDR3 nucleotides read TGTGCCAGCCAGTCTGGGGTCGTGGGCGCAACAGATACGCAGTATTTT. This encodes CASQSGVVGATDTQYF.

The V gene is TRBV2, the J gene TRBJ2-1; 10 nucleotides line up with TRBD2. The V segment lost 7 bases and the J segment 3 bases; nucleotides outside the gene matches: 3. The CDR3 spans 14 residues. In germline, CDR1 is SNHLY, CDR2 FYNNEI. CDR3 sequence (DNA): TGTGCCAGCACGACTAGCGGGCTCTACAATGAGCAGTTCTTC. This gives the protein CASTTSGLYNEQFF.

The chain employs TRBV6-1 and TRBJ2-1; D is tentatively TRBD1 or TRBD2 (5 bases each). The CDR3 is made up of 15 amino acids. Deletions cut 7 bases from V and 3 bases from J, with 16 bases between. CDR1 is MNHNS and CDR2 is SASEGT in the germline V gene. The CDR3 reads CASTDEGTHYNEQFF. The CDR3 DNA follows: TGTGCCAGCACCGACGAAGGGACCCACTACAATGAGCAGTTCTTC.

The V and J genes are TRBV28 and TRBJ1-5; TRBD1 matches 11 bases. Trimming cost V 6 bases and J 5 bases; bases outside gene matches: 6. The CDR3 length is 15 residues. CDR1 and CDR2 from the germline V gene are MDHEN and SYDVKM. CDR3 nucleotide sequence: TGTGCCAGCAGCTTTCGGACAGGGGGCTATCAGCCCCAGCATTTT. The encoded protein is CASSFRTGGYQPQHF.

V is TRBV6-6 and J is TRBJ2-7, with D possibly being TRBD2 (5 bases). V shed 6 bases and J shed 2 bases, with 11 bases lying between them. CDR3 length: 13 residues. Per germline, CDR1 MNHNY and CDR2 SVGAGI (reference sequence). The CDR3 nucleotides read TGTGCCAGCAGACGGGGATCGCCCTACGAGCAGTACTTC. Translation gives CASRRGSPYEQYF.

This chain uses TRBV7-8 with TRBJ1-5, with unresolved D. The germline gives CDR1 SGHVS, CDR2 FQNEAQ. The V end was cut by 2 bases, the J end by 4 bases, with 12 bases between. This CDR3 is built from 15 residues. The CDR3 DNA follows: TGTGCCAGCAGCTTATACATGGGGAGGAATCAGCCCCAGCATTTT. Its protein is CASSLYMGRNQPQHF.

The chain recombines TRBV30 with TRBJ1-5, with D tentatively TRBD1 (5 bases). Trimming took 3 bases from V and 0 from J, leaving 9 bases between them. There are 14 residues in the CDR3. The germline V gene has CDR1 GTSNPN and CDR2 SVGIG (reference sequence). Here the CDR3 DNA reads TGTGCCTGGAGCGCAGGGAATAGCAATCAGCCCCAGCATTTT. This codes for CAWSAGNSNQPQHF.

This chain connects TRBV7-9 to TRBJ2-3; 10 bases line up with TRBD2. Germline values: CDR1 SEHNR, CDR2 FQNEAQ (reference sequence). The trim removed 2 bases at V and 5 bases at J, leaving 7 bases unmatched. This CDR3 has 16 amino acids. This chain's CDR3 is CASSLLSGGAKDTQYF. CDR3 bases: TGTGCCAGCAGCTTACTCAGCGGGGGGGCCAAAGATACGCAGTATTTT.

This chain joins TRBV4-3 and TRBJ1-2, with 7 positions matching TRBD1. Trimming took 3 bases from V and 6 from J; bases not matched to a gene: 4. CDR1 and CDR2 (germline): LGHNA, YSLEER. The length of the CDR3 is 13 residues. The CDR3 region is CASSQHRGDGYTF. The CDR3 nucleotides read TGCGCCAGCAGCCAGCACAGGGGAGATGGCTACACCTTC.

This chain uses TRBV11-3 with TRBJ2-1, with TRBD1 matching over 8 bases. The CDR3 contains 14 residues. With V trimmed by 5 bases and J by 7 bases, 7 bases remained unmatched. Germline V CDR1 and CDR2: SGHNT, YENEEA. The chain's CDR3 is CASSNRDRPNEQFF. In nucleotides, the CDR3 is TGTGCCAGCAGCAACAGGGACAGGCCGAATGAGCAGTTCTTC.

V usage is TRBV4-1 and J usage is TRBJ1-1, with D possibly matching TRBD1 (6 bases). Germline CDR1 reads MGHRA; CDR2 reads YSYEKL. V was shortened by 2 bases and J by 0 bases, with 19 bases between the two germline ends. The CDR3 has 18 amino acids. CDR3 sequence: CASSQITVPGHMNTEAFF. DNA for the CDR3: TGCGCCAGCAGCCAAATTACCGTCCCGGGACATATGAACACTGAAGCTTTCTTT.

The chain employs TRBV6-5 and TRBJ1-5; no reliable D call. The CDR3 loop spans 15 amino acids. V was shortened by 6 bases and J by 2 bases, with 14 bases between the two germline ends. Germline V gene lookup returns CDR1 MNHEY and CDR2 SVGAGI. CDR3 residues: CASREEPSGNQPQHF. The CDR3 nucleotides read TGTGCCAGCAGAGAGGAACCTTCGGGCAATCAGCCCCAGCATTTT.

This clone occurred once. This chain uses TRBV4-3 with TRBJ2-2, with D possibly being TRBD1 (6 bases). This CDR3 contains 13 residues. Trimming took 4 bases from V and 6 from J, leaving 9 bases between them. Germline values: CDR1 LGHNA, CDR2 YSLEER. CDR3 DNA: TGCGCCAGCAGCCTACACAGGGCCGGGGAGCTGTTTTTT. The encoded protein is CASSLHRAGELFF.

V usage is TRBV28 and J usage is TRBJ1-1; D remains unclear. CDR1 and CDR2 (germline): MDHEN, SYDVKM. CDR3 length equals 13 residues. Trimming stripped 6 bases from V and 1 base from J, with 9 bases between. The CDR3 nucleotides read TGTGCCAGCAGCCCAGTGGGGAACACTGAAGCTTTCTTT. Translated: CASSPVGNTEAFF.

This clone was seen more than once but under ten times. The chain employs TRBV7-2 and TRBJ2-7; TRBD1 agrees at 9 bases. The CDR3 totals 13 residues. The germline CDR1 and CDR2 sequences are SGHTA and FQGNSA. The J segment lost 6 bases and the V segment lost 3 bases, leaving 3 bases of the junction unmatched. CDR3 region: CASSFGTGTEQYF. DNA for the CDR3: TGTGCCAGCAGCTTTGGGACAGGGACCGAGCAGTACTTC.

This rearrangement joins TRBV28 to TRBJ1-6; 7 bases line up with TRBD1. This CDR3 comprises 17 residues. V shed 6 bases and J 4 bases; nucleotides not matched to a gene: 12. Germline V gives CDR1 MDHEN, CDR2 SYDVKM. In DNA form, the CDR3 reads TGTGCCAGCAGGGGGGCACAGGGGCAATATTATAATTCACCCCTCCACTTT. Protein product: CASRGAQGQYYNSPLHF.

This chain uses TRBV6-1 with TRBJ2-7; possibly TRBD1 for D (6 bases). This CDR3 is built from 15 residues. V was cut by 4 bases and J by 1 base, with 14 bases left in between. CDR1 MNHNS and CDR2 SASEGT come from the germline V gene. CDR3 in DNA: TGTGCCAGCAGTGGACAGTTGGACAGTTCCTACGAGCAGTACTTC. Protein sequence: CASSGQLDSSYEQYF.

Only one count was recorded for this clone. V usage is TRBV27 and J usage is TRBJ1-6; a possible D gene is TRBD1 (5 bases). From germline, CDR1 is MNHEY and CDR2 SMNVEV (reference sequence). This CDR3 spans 13 amino acids. Trimming pared 3 bases from V and 8 bases from J, leaving 8 bases between. CDR3 sequence: CASSFRDYSPLHF. CDR3 nucleotides: TGTGCCAGCAGTTTCAGGGACTATTCACCCCTCCACTTT.

The V and J genes are TRBV11-3 and TRBJ2-1, with 14 bases fitting TRBD2. The CDR3 extends over 14 amino acids. J was trimmed by 14 bases and V by 4 bases; bases with no gene match: 7. Per the germline V gene, CDR1 is SGHNT and CDR2 is YENEEA. CDR3 bases: TGTGCCAGCAGCTCGCCGGGACTAGCGGGAGTGGAGTTCTTC. It yields the protein CASSSPGLAGVEFF.

This clone was counted at least ten times. V is TRBV28 and J is TRBJ2-1, with D tentatively TRBD1 (5 bases). Per germline, CDR1 MDHEN and CDR2 SYDVKM. Between the trimmed V and J ends, which lost 3 bases and 4 bases, there was a span of 7 bases. The length of the CDR3 is 13 residues. The CDR3 coding sequence is TGTGCCAGCAGTTTTGGGGCTTACAATGAGCAGTTCTTC. Protein product: CASSFGAYNEQFF.

CDR3: CASRGMGATNEKLFF. The CDR3 DNA reads TGTGCCAGTAGAGGTATGGGGGCGACTAATGAAAAACTGTTTTTT. This sequence joins TRBV19 and TRBJ1-4; D possibly corresponds to TRBD1 (6 bases). This CDR3 region has 15 residues. Trimming removed 6 bases at V and 2 bases at J, with 13 bases between. The germline V gene has CDR1 LNHDA and CDR2 SQIVND (reference sequence).

This clone appeared once. V gene TRBV7-7 combines with J gene TRBJ1-6; D is uncertain. Germline loops: CDR1 SSHAT, CDR2 FNYEAQ (reference sequence). V was trimmed by 2 bases and J by 9 bases, leaving 8 bases between them. This CDR3 is built from 13 residues. CDR3 nucleotides: TGTGCCAGCAGCTTATCATTAGGTTCACCCCTCCACTTT. Its protein product is CASSLSLGSPLHF.